This is a list of T cell receptor beta chains from one sample in a study of blood T cell repertoires in COVID-19. Sequencing was performed with immunoSEQ multiplex PCR; in TCRdb, only in-frame clones are kept and a portion is missing. The table lists approximately 190,000 clones, about 88% of them singletons, with 6.2% in the top ten. The sequenced sample consisted of peripheral blood. The origin of the receptors is a woman aged 40 to 49 who had recovered from COVID-19. Both conserved end residues are part of each CDR3. The D gene is left open where the match is weak. Clone size is shown for a subset of rows, as once, few, many or a class of expanded clone.

CDR3 DNA	CDR3 protein	D gene	clone size	V gene	J gene
TGTGCCCGGGGGCCTTTAAGAGTAAACACCGGGGAGCTGTTTTTT	CARGPLRVNTGELFF	-	-	TRBV30	TRBJ2-2
TGTGCCAGCAGCTTGGGTCTCTTTGCGGGTGCAACCTACGAGCAGTACTTC	CASSLGLFAGATYEQYF	-	-	TRBV5-8	TRBJ2-7
TGTGCCAGCAGCCAAGTAGCGGGAGGGCCCGACGAGCAGTACTTC	CASSQVAGGPDEQYF	TRBD2	-	TRBV4-2	TRBJ2-7
TGTGCCACCAGTGTCGGCGGTAGCGAGACTGAAGCTTTCTTT	CATSVGGSETEAFF	-	-	TRBV15	TRBJ1-1
TGCGCCAGCAGCTTGGCCCTCCTAGCGGGGTACCAAGAGACCCAGTACTTC	CASSLALLAGYQETQYF	TRBD2	-	TRBV5-1	TRBJ2-5
TGTGCCAGCAGGTCGACAGGGGGTATTGGTAACGAGCAGTACTTC	CASRSTGGIGNEQYF	TRBD1	few	TRBV27	TRBJ2-7
TGTGCCAGCAGCCAAGATAGACAGCTAAGTGACTCTGGAAACACCATATATTTT	CASSQDRQLSDSGNTIYF	-	-	TRBV3-1/TRBV3-2	TRBJ1-3
TGTGCCAGCAGTGACCGGCTAAGGCGGGAATCGTTGTATGGCTACACCTTC	CASSDRLRRESLYGYTF	-	-	TRBV6-4	TRBJ1-2
TGTGCCAGCAGTTTGGGGACTGCTGGTGGGACCCAGTACTTC	CASSLGTAGGTQYF	-	-	TRBV27	TRBJ2-5
TGTGCCAGCAGGGGGGACAGGGCCCCTCAAGAGACCCAGTACTTC	CASRGDRAPQETQYF	TRBD1	-	TRBV27	TRBJ2-5
TGTGCCAGCAGCCGACAGGGGACCTACGAGCAGTACTTC	CASSRQGTYEQYF	TRBD1	-	TRBV12-3/TRBV12-4	TRBJ2-7
TGTGCCTGGAGTTTGGCGGGAGGGTTGCAGTTCTTC	CAWSLAGGLQFF	TRBD2	-	TRBV30	TRBJ2-1
TGTGCCAGCAGTGGTTATCAGGGAGGTCGAAATAATTCACCCCTCCACTTT	CASSGYQGGRNNSPLHF	-	many	TRBV28	TRBJ1-6
TGTGCCAGCAGTTCCAACAGAGACACTGAAGCTTTCTTT	CASSSNRDTEAFF	-	few	TRBV2	TRBJ1-1
TGTGCCAGCTCAGGAGCAGGGGGAGATCAGCCCCAGCATTTT	CASSGAGGDQPQHF	TRBD1	-	TRBV18	TRBJ1-5
TGTGCCAGCAGCTTGGTGGCAGGGGCAAACTCTGGAAACACCATATATTTT	CASSLVAGANSGNTIYF	-	once	TRBV5-6	TRBJ1-3
TGCGCCAGCAGCCAAGTTGGGCAGGGCTACAATGAGCAGTTCTTC	CASSQVGQGYNEQFF	-	-	TRBV4-3	TRBJ2-1
TGTGCCAGCAGCTTTGGGGACAGGCAGTACCAAGAGACCCAGTACTTC	CASSFGDRQYQETQYF	TRBD1	-	TRBV5-8	TRBJ2-5
TGTGCCAGCAGCTTCAGGGGGCTGCGGCAAGCTTTCTTT	CASSFRGLRQAFF	TRBD1	-	TRBV11-2	TRBJ1-1
TGTGCCAGCAGTTACCGGGGTTACGAGCAGTACTTC	CASSYRGYEQYF	-	-	TRBV6-2/TRBV6-3	TRBJ2-7
TGTGCCAGCAGCCTCTATGGGACAGGGGTTCAAGAGACCCAGTACTTC	CASSLYGTGVQETQYF	TRBD1	-	TRBV3-1/TRBV3-2	TRBJ2-5
TGTGCCAGCAGCCAAGATCGGTGGGGGGGCAATGAGCAGTTCTTC	CASSQDRWGGNEQFF	TRBD2	-	TRBV4-2	TRBJ2-1
TGTGCCAGCAGCGCGGGACAGGGCTCCTACAATGAGCAGTTCTTC	CASSAGQGSYNEQFF	TRBD1	-	TRBV9	TRBJ2-1
TGTGCCAGCAGCTTAGCGGGCGGGAGTACGAAGGATACGCAGTATTTT	CASSLAGGSTKDTQYF	TRBD2	-	TRBV7-6	TRBJ2-3
TGTGCCAGCAGTACCGGACTAGCGGGCACAGATACGCAGTATTTT	CASSTGLAGTDTQYF	TRBD2	once	TRBV6-2/TRBV6-3	TRBJ2-3
TGTGCCAGCAGCCGGTCTCTACAGGCGAACTCTGGAAACACCATATATTTT	CASSRSLQANSGNTIYF	-	-	TRBV7-9	TRBJ1-3
TGTGCCAGCAGCCCGCGACAGGACAGGGGGGCCGAGCAGTACTTC	CASSPRQDRGAEQYF	TRBD1	-	TRBV13	TRBJ2-7
TGTGCCAGCAGTTACTCGACTAGCGGGAGGTCTAATGACTACGCAGATACGCAGTATTTT	CASSYSTSGRSNDYADTQYF	TRBD2	-	TRBV6-2/TRBV6-3	TRBJ2-3
TGTGCCAGCAGGTGGAATAGCGGTAACACTGAAGCTTTCTTT	CASRWNSGNTEAFF	-	-	TRBV27	TRBJ1-1